This paragraph covers one TCR beta chain sequence. This record comes from a study of control samples from healthy donors and cancer patients. The assay was immunoSEQ multiplex PCR, and TCRdb's table has in-frame clones only and misses some. Here the sample spans about 12,000 clones, over 75% being singletons. Sequenced input: formalin-fixed, paraffin-embedded tissue. This receptor was identified in a male donor with melanoma.

The CDR3, as DNA: TGTGCCACCTCTATCGGACTAGGGACCAAAGAGACCCAGTACTTC. Its protein product is CATSIGLGTKETQYF. The chain is built from TRBV7-8 and TRBJ2-5; 7 bases map to TRBD2. J gave up 3 bases and V 10 bases, and 14 bases lay outside the gene matches. This CDR3 has 15 amino acids. In germline, CDR1 is SGHVS, CDR2 FQNEAQ. The complete variable domain, with remaining parts taken from reference TRBV7-8 and TRBJ2-5, reads GAGVSQSPRYKVAKRGQDVALRCDPISGHVSLFWYQQALGQGPEFLTYFQNEAQLDKSGLPSDRFFAERPEGSVSTLKIQRTQQEDSAVYLCATSIGLGTKETQYFGPGTRLLVL.